This T cell receptor (beta chain) was identified during a study of cytomegalovirus exposure and HLA in healthy donors. As regards this clone: Its cognate antigen is unknown.

Study observations and caveats: Among TCR beta chains, those listed as cytomegalovirus-associated numbered some 160.

Deletions cut 4 bases from V and 2 bases from J, with 13 bases between. Germline V lookup: CDR1 SGHDT, CDR2 YYEEEE. The CDR3 loop spans 14 amino acids. PCR used 60 Vbeta primers and 13 Jbeta primers. Some clones are missing from TCRdb's copy, which holds only in-frame ones; the method was immunoSEQ multiplex PCR. The sample includes approximately 80,000 clones, 60% to 75% of them seen just once. The chain carries TRBV5-6 and TRBJ2-7; possibly TRBD1 for D (5 bases). This clonotype was sampled from a woman aged 35 to 49 in good health and CMV-seropositive. Specimen: PBMCs. The CDR3 DNA reads TGTGCCAGCAGCGGTTTAGGACATCCCTACGAGCAGTACTTC. It yields the protein CASSGLGHPYEQYF.